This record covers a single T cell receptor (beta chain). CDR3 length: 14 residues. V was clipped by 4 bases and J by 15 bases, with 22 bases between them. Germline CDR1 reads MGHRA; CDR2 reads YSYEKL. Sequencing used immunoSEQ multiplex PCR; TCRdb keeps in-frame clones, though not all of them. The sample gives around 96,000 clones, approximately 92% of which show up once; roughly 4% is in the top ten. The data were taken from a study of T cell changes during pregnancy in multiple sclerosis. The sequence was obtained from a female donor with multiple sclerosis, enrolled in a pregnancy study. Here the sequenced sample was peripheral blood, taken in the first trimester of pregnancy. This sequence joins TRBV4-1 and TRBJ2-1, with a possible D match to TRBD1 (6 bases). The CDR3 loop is CASSPHLDRLPPFF. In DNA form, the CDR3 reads TGCGCCAGCAGCCCCCATCTCGACAGGCTCCCCCCGTTCTTC.